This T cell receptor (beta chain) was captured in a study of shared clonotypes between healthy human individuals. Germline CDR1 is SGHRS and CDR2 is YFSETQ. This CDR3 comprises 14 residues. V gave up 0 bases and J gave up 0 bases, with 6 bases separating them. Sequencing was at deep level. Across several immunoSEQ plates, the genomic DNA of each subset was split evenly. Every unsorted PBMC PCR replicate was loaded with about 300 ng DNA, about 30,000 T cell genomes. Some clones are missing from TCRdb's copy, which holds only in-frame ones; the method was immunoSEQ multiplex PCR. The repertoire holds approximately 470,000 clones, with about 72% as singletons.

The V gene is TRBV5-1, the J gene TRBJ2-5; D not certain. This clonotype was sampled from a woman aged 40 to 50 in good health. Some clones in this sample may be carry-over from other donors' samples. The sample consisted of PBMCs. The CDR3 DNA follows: TGCGCCAGCAGCTTGGATCGGTACCAAGAGACCCAGTACTTC. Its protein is CASSLDRYQETQYF. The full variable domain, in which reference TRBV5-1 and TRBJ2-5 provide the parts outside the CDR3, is KAGVTQTPRYLIKTRGQQVTLSCSPISGHRSVSWYQQTPGQGLQFLFEYFSETQRNKGNFPGRFSGRQFSNSRSEMNVSTLELGDSALYLCASSLDRYQETQYFGPGTRLLVL.